This T cell receptor beta chain was retrieved from a study of shared clonotypes between healthy human individuals. In the naive CD8 group, cells lacked CD45RO and were positively selected for CCR7, so terminally differentiated effector memory CD45RA+ cells were left out. TCRdb keeps only in-frame clones here, not all; method: immunoSEQ multiplex PCR. Altogether millions of clones are present, over 85% being singletons, with the ten largest covering 0.85% to 1.3%. The clonotype comes from a man aged 18-30 years in good health. The sample was naive CD8+ T cells sorted from blood.

In DNA, the CDR3 is TGTGCCAGCAGCTTAGAGGGGTTAGCGGGAGAGACCCAGTACTTC. Translation gives CASSLEGLAGETQYF. The chain has TRBV11-3 and TRBJ2-5, with 7 bases aligning to TRBD2. V gave up 0 bases and J gave up 4 bases; unmatched junction bases: 5. Germline lookup yields CDR1 SGHNT and CDR2 YENEEA. This CDR3 is built from 15 residues. Full variable domain (remainder filled in from reference TRBV11-3 and TRBJ2-5): EAGVVQSPRYKIIEKKQPVAFWCNPISGHNTLYWYLQNLGQGPELLIRYENEEAVDDSQLPKDRFSAERLKGVDSTLKIQPAELGDSAVYLCASSLEGLAGETQYFGPGTRLLVL.